What follows are 26 T cell receptor beta chains derived from one specimen sequenced in a study of blood T cell repertoires in COVID-19. TCRdb's copy holds only in-frame clones and misses some; the assay was immunoSEQ multiplex PCR. This table has 300,000 to 400,000 clones, around 85% appearing once. Sequenced sample: PBMCs or T cells enriched from blood (not recorded which). The receptors here all came from a woman aged 30 to 39 who had been exposed to COVID-19.

V is TRBV12-3 or TRBV12-4 and J is TRBJ2-1; 14 bases line up with TRBD2. After removal of 11 bases from V and 15 bases from J, the junction contained 9 bases not matched to a gene. The CDR3 consists of 12 residues. For the CDR3, the DNA is TGTGCCGGTCGACTAGCGGGGGGGAGCGTGTTCTTC. Translating it yields CAGRLAGGSVFF.

This chain links TRBV12-5 with TRBJ2-7; 8 nucleotides line up with TRBD2. The V gene's germline CDR1 is LGHNT and CDR2 FRNRAP. The CDR3 length is 13 residues. J lost 4 bases, V lost 7 bases, and 6 bases had no gene match. The chain's CDR3 is CASAAGGSYEQYF. CDR3 in DNA: TGTGCTAGTGCGGCGGGGGGTTCGTACGAGCAGTACTTC.

This chain connects TRBV9 to TRBJ2-1; 7 nucleotides match TRBD2. Germline lookup yields CDR1 SGDLS and CDR2 YYNGEE. This CDR3 has 15 amino acids. V shed 0 bases, J shed 7 bases, and the junction held 7 bases outside the gene matches. The CDR3 sequence is CASSVAGGTRNEQFF. The CDR3 nucleotides read TGTGCCAGCAGCGTAGCGGGAGGTACGCGGAATGAGCAGTTCTTC. The variable domain in full, with the rest retrieved from reference TRBV9 and TRBJ2-1, is DSGVTQTPKHLITATGQRVTLRCSPRSGDLSVYWYQQSLDQGLQFLIQYYNGEERAKGNILERFSAQQFPDLHSELNLSSLELGDSALYFCASSVAGGTRNEQFFGPGTRLTVL.

The CDR3 sequence is CAWVWDRGLHGYTF. In nucleotides, the CDR3 is TGTGCCTGGGTCTGGGACAGGGGGCTGCATGGCTACACCTTC. The chain employs TRBV30 and TRBJ1-2; TRBD1 agrees at 12 bases. This CDR3 has 14 residues. V lost 5 bases and J lost 6; bases outside the gene matches: 7. The germline V gene encodes CDR1 GTSNPN and CDR2 SVGIG (reference sequence).

This clone came up once. The chain couples TRBV30 to TRBJ1-3; D not resolved. The V gene's germline CDR1 is GTSNPN and CDR2 SVGIG (reference sequence). The V end lost 1 base, the J end lost 0 bases, and 10 bases lay between the germline ends. This CDR3 has 15 amino acids. The CDR3 protein is CAWSDIASSGNTIYF. CDR3 coding DNA: TGTGCCTGGAGTGATATCGCGTCCTCTGGAAACACCATATATTTT.

The V call is TRBV7-2, the J call TRBJ2-7; tentative D call: TRBD2 (6 bases). Per the germline V gene, CDR1 is SGHTA and CDR2 is FQGNSA. The CDR3 has 15 residues. With 1 base removed from V and 3 bases from J, the gap between germline ends came to 13 bases. The CDR3 protein is CASSLEIGSSYEQYF. The CDR3 DNA reads TGTGCCAGCAGCTTAGAGATCGGGAGTAGCTACGAGCAGTACTTC.

The chain carries TRBV7-3 and TRBJ2-2; perhaps TRBD1 as D (5 bases). The CDR3 has 17 residues. V lost 10 bases and J lost 3, with 24 bases in between. Germline CDR1 SGHTA, CDR2 FQGTGA. For the CDR3, the DNA is TGTGCCAACATTCCCCGGTCCAGGATAGGGGACACCGGGGAGCTGTTTTTT. This codes for CANIPRSRIGDTGELFF.

The chain is built from TRBV5-1 and TRBJ1-3; maybe TRBD1 (5 bases). Trimming left V 2 bases short and J 3 bases short, with 9 bases between. Germline V lookup: CDR1 SGHRS, CDR2 YFSETQ. This CDR3 is built from 14 residues. The CDR3 loop is CASSLERGGNTIYF. CDR3 nucleotide sequence: TGCGCCAGCAGCTTAGAAAGGGGTGGAAACACCATATATTTT.

J is TRBJ1-1 and V is TRBV5-1; the D gene is possibly TRBD1 (5 bases). The CDR3 covers 16 residues. The V end lost 0 bases, the J end lost 0 bases, and 12 bases lay between the germline ends. CDR1 and CDR2 from the germline V gene are SGHRS and YFSETQ. In nucleotides, the CDR3 is TGCGCCAGCAGCTTGGCCGGCGGGGCCCTGAACACTGAAGCTTTCTTT. This gives the protein CASSLAGGALNTEAFF. The whole variable domain, filled in from reference TRBV5-1 and TRBJ1-1, reads KAGVTQTPRYLIKTRGQQVTLSCSPISGHRSVSWYQQTPGQGLQFLFEYFSETQRNKGNFPGRFSGRQFSNSRSEMNVSTLELGDSALYLCASSLAGGALNTEAFFGQGTRLTVV.

The chain combines TRBV10-2 with TRBJ1-2, with 10 bases identical to TRBD1. J gave up 8 bases and V 5 bases, and 11 bases lay outside the gene matches. This CDR3 contains 15 residues. Germline V CDR1 and CDR2: WSHSY, SAAADI. The DNA for the CDR3 is TGCGCCAGCAGTCTCACCCCGGGACAGGGGAGCGGCTACACCTTC. It encodes CASSLTPGQGSGYTF.

This clone has more than one count but fewer than ten. J is TRBJ1-2 and V is TRBV6-4; D might be TRBD1 (6 bases). Germline loops: CDR1 MRHNA, CDR2 SNTAGT. Trimming cost V 6 bases and J 6 bases, with 17 bases left between them. The CDR3 spans 14 residues. For the CDR3, the DNA is TGTGCCAGCAGCGAATGGGGAAACAGGGATGGCTACACCTTC. Translated: CASSEWGNRDGYTF.

The J gene is TRBJ2-7, the V gene TRBV11-2; maybe TRBD2 (6 bases). The germline V gene has CDR1 SGHAT and CDR2 FQNNGV. This CDR3 is built from 15 residues. The germline V and J ends were trimmed by 0 bases and 3 bases, with 12 bases remaining between them. The CDR3 region has the DNA TGTGCCAGCAGCTTAGACGGGAGCGAGTACTACGAGCAGTACTTC. Amino acids: CASSLDGSEYYEQYF. The variable domain in full, with the rest retrieved from reference TRBV11-2 and TRBJ2-7, is EAGVAQSPRYKIIEKRQSVAFWCNPISGHATLYWYQQILGQGPKLLIQFQNNGVVDDSQLPKDRFSAERLKGVDSTLKIQPAKLEDSAVYLCASSLDGSEYYEQYFGPGTRLTVT.

This clone was observed a handful of times. V usage is TRBV30 and J usage is TRBJ1-2; D is unclear. CDR1 is GTSNPN and CDR2 is SVGIG in the germline V gene (reference sequence). The CDR3 totals 15 residues. The V end lost 3 bases, the J end lost 4 bases, and 18 bases lay between the germline ends. The CDR3 DNA sequence: TGTGCCTGGAGGGGTTTGGGCACCGAGGGCTATGGCTACACCTTC. Translation: CAWRGLGTEGYGYTF.

To note about this clone: Other DNA sequences in this specimen translate into the identical CDR3. The gene calls are TRBV28 and TRBJ1-2; D remains ambiguous. This CDR3 spans 12 amino acids. Trimming took off 3 bases at V and 5 bases at J, with 7 bases between the two ends. Germline CDR1 and CDR2: MDHEN and SYDVKM. The CDR3 reads CASSLAGYGYTF. For the CDR3, the DNA is TGTGCCAGCAGTTTGGCAGGATATGGCTACACCTTC.

V usage is TRBV12-3 or TRBV12-4 and J usage is TRBJ2-5; tentative D call: TRBD1 (6 bases). The V and J ends lost 5 bases and 3 bases respectively, with 10 bases between them. The CDR3 loop spans 13 amino acids. The CDR3 loop is CASSPGVKETQYF. DNA for the CDR3: TGTGCCAGCAGTCCAGGGGTAAAAGAGACCCAGTACTTC.

J is TRBJ1-2 and V is TRBV7-9, with no clear D. V was cut by 2 bases and J by 6 bases, with 10 bases left in between. The V gene's germline CDR1 is SEHNR and CDR2 FQNEAQ (reference sequence). This CDR3 contains 13 residues. The CDR3 DNA sequence: TGTGCCAGCAGCTTAAAGAGAGAGGATGGCTACACCTTC. Residues: CASSLKREDGYTF.

The chain is built from TRBV30 and TRBJ1-4, with TRBD1 matching over 9 bases. V lost 6 bases, J lost 0 bases, and 14 bases stayed unmatched. The germline CDR1 and CDR2 sequences are GTSNPN and SVGIG (reference sequence). There are 18 residues in the CDR3. The CDR3 region is CACNTSGTGLATNEKLFF. The CDR3 DNA reads TGTGCCTGTAACACCTCCGGGACAGGGCTCGCAACTAATGAAAAACTGTTTTTT.

The table lists this clone with a count of one. This rearrangement joins TRBV7-6 to TRBJ2-7; 8 bases match TRBD1. The CDR3 runs 16 residues. The junction had 6 bases not matched to a gene; V was cut back by 1 base and J by 1 base. Germline CDR1 is SGHVS and CDR2 is FNYEAQ. The CDR3 DNA follows: TGTGCCAGCAGCTTAGTGGACAGGGATCATTCCTACGAGCAGTACTTC. Protein sequence: CASSLVDRDHSYEQYF.

V gene TRBV28 combines with J gene TRBJ2-7; D is uncertain. The CDR3 loop spans 11 amino acids. Trimming stripped 8 bases from V and 1 base from J, with 6 bases between. The germline V gene has CDR1 MDHEN and CDR2 SYDVKM. This chain's CDR3 is CASRVSYEQYF. In DNA, the CDR3 is TGTGCCAGCCGGGTTTCCTACGAGCAGTACTTC. Combining the CDR3 with reference TRBV28 and TRBJ2-7 gives the whole variable domain DVKVTQSSRYLVKRTGEKVFLECVQDMDHENMFWYRQDPGLGLRLIYFSYDVKMKEKGDIPEGYSVSREKKERFSLILESASTNQTSMYLCASRVSYEQYFGPGTRLTVT.

The chain employs TRBV6-5 and TRBJ1-2; unclear D gene. CDR3 size: 14 residues. V was clipped by 0 bases and J by 4 bases, with 9 bases between them. Germline lookup yields CDR1 MNHEY and CDR2 SVGAGI. CDR3 coding DNA: TGTGCCAGCAGTTACTCTCCAGGTCCCTATGGCTACACCTTC. Amino acid sequence: CASSYSPGPYGYTF.

This chain connects TRBV19 to TRBJ2-3, with a weak D call TRBD1 (5 bases). Per the germline V gene, CDR1 is LNHDA and CDR2 is SQIVND (reference sequence). The CDR3 length is 16 residues. V gave up 5 bases and J gave up 0 bases, with 15 bases separating them. The chain's CDR3 is CASSSRRGASTDTQYF. DNA for the CDR3: TGTGCCAGTAGTTCCCGTAGGGGCGCTAGCACAGATACGCAGTATTTT.

This chain links TRBV19 with TRBJ1-5; TRBD1 agrees at 8 bases. CDR1 is LNHDA, CDR2 SQIVND, per germline (reference sequence). The ends lost 5 bases at V and 7 bases at J; junction bases unmatched: 7. The CDR3 totals 14 residues. The CDR3 bases are TGTGCCAGTAGTCTCGGACAGGGACGCCAGCCCCAGCATTTT. It translates to CASSLGQGRQPQHF.

The rearrangement joins TRBV27 to TRBJ2-2, with 8 bases lining up with TRBD1. Trimming removed 6 bases from V and 5 bases from J; junction bases left unmatched: 8. Germline-derived CDR1 and CDR2 are MNHEY and SMNVEV (reference sequence). This CDR3 has 15 residues. The CDR3 DNA follows: TGTGCCAGCAGGACAGGACAGGGAATGACCGGGGAGCTGTTTTTT. It specifies CASRTGQGMTGELFF.

The J gene is TRBJ1-1, the V gene TRBV28, with a tentative D call TRBD1 (6 bases). Germline values: CDR1 MDHEN, CDR2 SYDVKM. Deletions cut 5 bases from V and 5 bases from J, with 12 bases between. The CDR3 loop spans 13 amino acids. The CDR3 coding sequence is TGTGCCAGCAGTATGGGGGGGCATACTGAAGCTTTCTTT. Encoded protein: CASSMGGHTEAFF.

The CDR3: CASSDDYGYTF. DNA of the CDR3: TGCGCCAGCAGTGACGACTATGGCTACACCTTC. The chain links TRBV10-2 to TRBJ1-2; D not certain. Germline lookup yields CDR1 WSHSY and CDR2 SAAADI. The CDR3 loop spans 11 amino acids. Deletions cut 3 bases from V and 3 bases from J, with 2 bases between.

The chain uses TRBV28 and TRBJ1-2, with 7 bases that match TRBD1. V gave up 5 bases and J gave up 5 bases; unmatched junction bases: 17. This CDR3 is built from 17 residues. CDR1 is MDHEN and CDR2 is SYDVKM in the germline V gene. This chain's CDR3 is CASSLPVPGQIFYGYTF. The DNA for the CDR3 is TGTGCCAGCAGTCTCCCGGTCCCGGGACAGATATTTTATGGCTACACCTTC.